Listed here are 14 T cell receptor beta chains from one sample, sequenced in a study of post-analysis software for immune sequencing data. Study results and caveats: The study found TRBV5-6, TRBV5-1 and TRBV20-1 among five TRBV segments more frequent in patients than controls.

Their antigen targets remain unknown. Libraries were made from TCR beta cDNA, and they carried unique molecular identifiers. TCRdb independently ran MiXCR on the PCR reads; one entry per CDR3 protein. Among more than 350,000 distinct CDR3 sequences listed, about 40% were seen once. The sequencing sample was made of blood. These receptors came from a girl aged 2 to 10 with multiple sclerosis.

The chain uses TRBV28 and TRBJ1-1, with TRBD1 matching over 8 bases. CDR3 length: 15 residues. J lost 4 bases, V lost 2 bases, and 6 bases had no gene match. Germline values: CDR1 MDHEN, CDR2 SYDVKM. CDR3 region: CASSLEATGGTEAFF. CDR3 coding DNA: TGTGCCAGCAGTTTAGAGGCAACAGGGGGCACTGAAGCTTTCTTT. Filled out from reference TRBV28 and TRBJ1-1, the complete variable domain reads DVKVTQSSRYLVKRTGEKVFLECVQDMDHENMFWYRQDPGLGLRLIYFSYDVKMKEKGDIPEGYSVSREKKERFSLILESASTNQTSMYLCASSLEATGGTEAFFGQGTRLTVV.

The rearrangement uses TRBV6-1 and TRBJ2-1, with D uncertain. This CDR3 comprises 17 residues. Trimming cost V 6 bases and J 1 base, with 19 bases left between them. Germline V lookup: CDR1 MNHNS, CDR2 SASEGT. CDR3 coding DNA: TGTGCCAGCAGCCCCTTCTGGGCTGCGGTTTCCTACAATGAGCAGTTCTTC. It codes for CASSPFWAAVSYNEQFF.

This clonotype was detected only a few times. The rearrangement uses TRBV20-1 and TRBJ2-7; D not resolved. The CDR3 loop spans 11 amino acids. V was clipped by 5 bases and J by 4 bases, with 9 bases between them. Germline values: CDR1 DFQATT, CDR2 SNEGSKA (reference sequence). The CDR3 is CSAVALYEQYF. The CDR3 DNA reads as TGCAGTGCTGTCGCTCTTTACGAGCAGTACTTC.

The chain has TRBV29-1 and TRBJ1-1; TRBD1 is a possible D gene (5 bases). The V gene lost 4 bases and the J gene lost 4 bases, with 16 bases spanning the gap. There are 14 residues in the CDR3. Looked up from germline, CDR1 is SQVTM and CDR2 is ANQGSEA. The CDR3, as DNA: TGCAGCGTTGCTCTCAGGGTAGAGAGCACTGAAGCTTTCTTT. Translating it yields CSVALRVESTEAFF. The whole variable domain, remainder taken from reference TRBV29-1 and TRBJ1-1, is SAVISQKPSRDICQRGTSLTIQCQVDSQVTMMFWYRQQPGQSLTLIATANQGSEATYESGFVIDKFPISRPNLTFSTLTVSNMSPEDSSIYLCSVALRVESTEAFFGQGTRLTVV.

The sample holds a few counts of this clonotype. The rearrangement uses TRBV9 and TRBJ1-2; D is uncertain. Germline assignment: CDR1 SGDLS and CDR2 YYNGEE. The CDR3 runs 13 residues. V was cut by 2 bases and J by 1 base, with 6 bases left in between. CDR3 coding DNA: TGTGCCAGCAGCGTCCTTATTAACTATGGCTACACCTTC. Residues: CASSVLINYGYTF.

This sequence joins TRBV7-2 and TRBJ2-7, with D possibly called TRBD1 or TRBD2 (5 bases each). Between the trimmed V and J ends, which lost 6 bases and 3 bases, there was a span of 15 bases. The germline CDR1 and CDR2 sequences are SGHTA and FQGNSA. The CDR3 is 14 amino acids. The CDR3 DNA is TGTGCCAGCAGACGTACCGGGACCAACTACGAGCAGTACTTC. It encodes CASRRTGTNYEQYF.

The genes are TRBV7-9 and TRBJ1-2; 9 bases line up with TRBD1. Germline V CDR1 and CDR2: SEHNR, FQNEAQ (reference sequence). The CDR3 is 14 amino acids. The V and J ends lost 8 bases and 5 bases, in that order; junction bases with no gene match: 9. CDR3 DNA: TGTGCCAGCGGCTGGGACAGGGTAGGGTATGGCTACACCTTC. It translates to CASGWDRVGYGYTF.

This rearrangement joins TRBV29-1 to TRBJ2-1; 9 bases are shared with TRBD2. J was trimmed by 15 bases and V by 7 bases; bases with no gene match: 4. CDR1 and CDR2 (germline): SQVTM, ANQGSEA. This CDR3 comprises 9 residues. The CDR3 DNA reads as TGCAGCGCCGGGACTAGCCCGTTCTTC. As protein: CSAGTSPFF.

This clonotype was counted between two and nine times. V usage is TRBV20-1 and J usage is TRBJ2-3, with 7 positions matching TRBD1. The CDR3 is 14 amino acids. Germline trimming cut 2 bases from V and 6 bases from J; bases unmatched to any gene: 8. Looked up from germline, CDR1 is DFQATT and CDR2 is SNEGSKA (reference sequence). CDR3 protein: CSARNNRGVDTQYF. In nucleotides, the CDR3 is TGCAGTGCTAGAAATAACAGGGGAGTGGATACGCAGTATTTT.

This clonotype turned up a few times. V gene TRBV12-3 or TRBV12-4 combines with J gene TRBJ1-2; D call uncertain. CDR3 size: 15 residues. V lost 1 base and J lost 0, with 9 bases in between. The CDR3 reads CASSLGATANYGYTF. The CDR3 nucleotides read TGTGCCAGCAGTTTAGGCGCCACAGCTAACTATGGCTACACCTTC.

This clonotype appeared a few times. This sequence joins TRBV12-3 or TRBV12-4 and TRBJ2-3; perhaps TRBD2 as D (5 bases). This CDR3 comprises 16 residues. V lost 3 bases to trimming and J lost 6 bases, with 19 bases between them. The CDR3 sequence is CASSFRSSGSEDTQYF. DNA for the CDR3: TGTGCCAGCAGTTTTAGATCTTCGGGATCCGAGGATACGCAGTATTTT.

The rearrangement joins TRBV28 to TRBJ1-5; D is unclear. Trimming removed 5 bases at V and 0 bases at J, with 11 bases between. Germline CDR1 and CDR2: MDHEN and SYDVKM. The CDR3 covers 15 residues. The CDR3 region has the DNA TGTGCCAGCAGTCCCCGAGGGAGTAGCAATCAGCCCCAGCATTTT. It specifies CASSPRGSSNQPQHF.

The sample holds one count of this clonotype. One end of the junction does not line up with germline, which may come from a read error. CDR3 residues: CTSSVRSSSPLHF. The DNA for the CDR3 is TGTACCAGTAGCGTCCGTTCTTCATCACCCCTCCACTTT. The gene calls are TRBV19 and TRBJ1-6; D unresolved. CDR3 length: 13 amino acids. Germline V gene data show CDR1 as LNHDA and CDR2 as SQIVND (reference sequence).

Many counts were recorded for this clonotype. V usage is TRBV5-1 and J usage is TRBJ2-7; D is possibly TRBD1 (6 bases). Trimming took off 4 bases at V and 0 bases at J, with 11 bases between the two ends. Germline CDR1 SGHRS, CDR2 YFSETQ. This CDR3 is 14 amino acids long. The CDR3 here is CASSPTGSSYEQYF. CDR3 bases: TGCGCCAGCAGCCCGACAGGAAGCTCCTACGAGCAGTACTTC.